The 4 T cell receptor beta chains reported below all come from one sample, sequenced in a study of patients and donors after allogeneic stem cell transplantation. Each CDR3 protein gets one entry after TCRdb re-called the RT-PCR reads with MiXCR. The sample lists roughly 960,000 distinct CDR3 sequences, 15% to 20% seen once, with around 6% in the top ten. Sequencing was done on a sample of blood, either unsorted or a sorted T cell fraction (not recorded which). The source of these receptors is a human donor who was either an allogeneic HSCT recipient or a stem cell or donor lymphocyte infusion donor (not recorded which). It is not recorded whose cells these are; they may come from a transplant donor.

The chain uses TRBV11-1 and TRBJ1-1; the D gene is possibly TRBD1 (5 bases). The V end was cut by 4 bases, the J end by 3 bases, with 9 bases between. The V gene's germline CDR1 is SGHAT and CDR2 FQDESV (reference sequence). This CDR3 spans 13 amino acids. This CDR3 is CASSSTQDTEAFF. CDR3 coding DNA: TGTGCCAGCAGCTCTACACAGGACACTGAAGCTTTCTTT.

The V call is TRBV20-1, the J call TRBJ2-2; D is undetermined. Germline CDR1 is DFQATT and CDR2 is SNEGSKA (reference sequence). Trimming removed 6 bases at V and 0 bases at J, with 17 bases between. The CDR3 is made up of 16 amino acids. The chain's CDR3 is CSACMDETPNTGELFF. CDR3 DNA sequence: TGCAGTGCCTGTATGGACGAAACCCCGAACACCGGGGAGCTGTTTTTT.

This clonotype was seen more than once but under ten times. This chain links TRBV7-9 with TRBJ2-5, with TRBD2 matching over 12 bases. Losses at the gene ends were 5 bases for V and 5 bases for J; bases not matched to a gene: 12. Germline loops: CDR1 SEHNR, CDR2 FQNEAQ (reference sequence). The CDR3 has 17 amino acids. The CDR3 is CASSLGLAGRIGETQYF. The CDR3, as DNA: TGTGCCAGCAGCCTCGGACTAGCGGGGCGTATTGGGGAGACCCAGTACTTC.

The genes are TRBV18 and TRBJ1-4; perhaps TRBD1 as D (6 bases). V shed 0 bases and J shed 8 bases, with 16 bases lying between them. In germline, CDR1 is KGHSH, CDR2 LQKENI. CDR3 length equals 16 residues. The CDR3 bases are TGTGCCAGCTCACCACCGGAGAGGGGGGCTCGGGAAAAACTGTTTTTT. It codes for CASSPPERGAREKLFF.